Reported below is one T cell receptor (beta chain). These data belong to a study of T cell clusters in autoimmune cytopenias. TRB was amplified by touch-down multiplex PCR, primer pools A and B combined. TCRdb processed the multiplex PCR reads again and assigns one entry to each CDR3 protein, with no DNA. The sample's table shows roughly 5,000 distinct CDR3 sequences. This CDR3 spans 13 amino acids. CDR1 and CDR2 (germline): KGHSH, LQKENI. TRB amplification used 250 ng of peripheral blood genomic DNA. This same sample was also taken into another study, of T cell repertoires in aging, cancer and after chemotherapy.

J is TRBJ2-2 and V is TRBV18. This clonotype was obtained from a human donor in good health. Sequencing was done on a sample of peripheral blood. This chain's CDR3 is CASSPRDAGELFF.